These T cell receptor beta chains were read from a single sample in a study of identical twins. TCRdb itself ran the 5' RACE reads through MiXCR, one entry per CDR3 protein. The data show 350,000 to 450,000 distinct CDR3 sequences, less than 20% seen once. Specimen: naive T cells sorted from blood. These receptors all come from a man aged 50 to 59 in good health. Both conserved end residues are part of each CDR3. A D gene is named only where the DNA matches it firmly. Not every row has a clone size; where given, it reads once, few, many or a size class.

size	V	J	length	D	DNA	CDR3
few	TRBV5-1	TRBJ2-1	17	NA	TGCGCCAGCAGCTTGGCCCTTAGCGGAGGGATCCACAATGAGCAGTTCTTC	CASSLALSGGIHNEQFF
many	TRBV6-2/TRBV6-3	TRBJ2-7	14	TRBD2	TGTGCCAGCAGAGGGACTAGGTTTATCCACGAGCAGTACTTC	CASRGTRFIHEQYF
NA	TRBV29-1	TRBJ2-5	20	NA	TGCAGCGTTGAAGATCCATCCATTCGTACGGGAACTGGGTCTTGGGTGGCCCAGTACTTC	CSVEDPSIRTGTGSWVAQYF
many	TRBV7-9	TRBJ2-7	17	TRBD2	TGTGCCAGCAGCTCACCCGGTGGGACTAGCGGTGCGAGGGAGCAGTACTTC	CASSSPGGTSGAREQYF
many	TRBV20-1	TRBJ2-1	12	TRBD2	TGCAGTGCTTCCGGACTAGTCCCTGAGCAGTTCTTC	CSASGLVPEQFF
few	TRBV9	TRBJ1-3	15	NA	TGTGCCAGCAGCGTGTTCGGGACCCCAGGAAACACCATATATTTT	CASSVFGTPGNTIYF
NA	TRBV25-1	TRBJ2-6	14	TRBD1	TGTGCCAGCCAGACAGGGACCGGGGCCAACGTCCTGACTTTC	CASQTGTGANVLTF
NA	TRBV5-5	TRBJ2-1	15	TRBD1	TGTGCCAGCAGCTGGGGACAGGTGTCCTACAATGAGCAGTTCTTC	CASSWGQVSYNEQFF
NA	TRBV9	TRBJ2-5	13	NA	TGTGCCAGCAGCAGAACTAGATGGGAGACCCAGTACTTC	CASSRTRWETQYF
NA	TRBV18	TRBJ2-1	15	NA	TGTGCCAGCTCACCTCCGTCGGTCGCCTACAATGAGCAGTTCTTC	CASSPPSVAYNEQFF
NA	TRBV18	TRBJ1-5	14	NA	TGTGCCAGCTCACGGGTCGGGGGCTATCAGCCCCAGCATTTT	CASSRVGGYQPQHF
many	TRBV7-3	TRBJ2-3	16	NA	TGTGCCAGCAGCCCAAGTTTGGGGGGCCGCGGCGATACGCAGTATTTT	CASSPSLGGRGDTQYF
few	TRBV3-1	TRBJ2-7	16	TRBD2	TGTGCCAGCAGCCAAGATGCTCTAGCGGGGATCGACGAGCAGTACTTC	CASSQDALAGIDEQYF
NA	TRBV20-1	TRBJ1-4	15	NA	TGCAGTGCTTACTCCCGGGGGGCTGCTAATGAAAAACTGTTTTTT	CSAYSRGAANEKLFF
many	TRBV20-1	TRBJ2-3	16	NA	TGCAGTGCTAGAAGACCGGGACGAGCCTTCACAGATACGCAGTATTTT	CSARRPGRAFTDTQYF
NA	TRBV5-1	TRBJ2-7	13	NA	TGCGCCAGCAGCTTAGAACTGATCGCCGAGCAGTACTTC	CASSLELIAEQYF
NA	TRBV11-1	TRBJ2-2	15	NA	TGTGCCAGCAGCTTATCGGGGTTGGACACCGGGGAGCTGTTTTTT	CASSLSGLDTGELFF